A selection of T cell receptor beta chains follows, all from one sample in a study of shared clonotypes between healthy human individuals. Sequencing was performed with immunoSEQ multiplex PCR; in TCRdb, only in-frame clones are kept and a portion is missing. The sample has about 2 million clones, about 95% seen once. Sequences were obtained from naive CD8+ T cells sorted from blood. Every receptor here comes from a man younger than 35 in good health. Both conserved end residues are part of each CDR3. Each record gives: J gene, D gene, clone size, V gene, CDR3 DNA, CDR3 protein. The D gene is left open where the match is weak. A clone size is listed for some rows: how often the clone was seen (once, few, many), or a class if it is expanded.

J: TRBJ2-1
D: TRBD1
size: -
V: TRBV2
DNA: TGTGCCAGCAGCGGACAGGGCGAGCAGTTCTTC
CDR3: CASSGQGEQFF

J: TRBJ2-7
D: -
size: once
V: TRBV7-9
DNA: TGTGCCAGCAGCTTAGCAATTGTCTACGAGCAGTACTTC
CDR3: CASSLAIVYEQYF

J: TRBJ2-6
D: -
size: -
V: TRBV9
DNA: TGTGCCAGCAGCCCTCGACTAGAGTTTTCTTCTGGGGCCAACGTCCTGACTTTC
CDR3: CASSPRLEFSSGANVLTF

J: TRBJ2-1
D: TRBD2
size: -
V: TRBV4-3
DNA: TGCGCCAGCAGCCAGGAGCGGGGGACCTACAATGAGCAGTTCTTC
CDR3: CASSQERGTYNEQFF

J: TRBJ2-1
D: TRBD1
size: -
V: TRBV2
DNA: TGTGCCAGCAAGTGGACAGGGTCGGTTGAGCAGTTCTTC
CDR3: CASKWTGSVEQFF

J: TRBJ2-2
D: TRBD1
size: -
V: TRBV9
DNA: TGTGCCAGCAGCGTAGCTCTTCACAGGGGTGGCACCGGGGAGCTGTTTTTT
CDR3: CASSVALHRGGTGELFF

J: TRBJ2-1
D: -
size: -
V: TRBV6-5
DNA: TGTGCCAGCAGTTACTCGAGTGGGTCCGGGGGAGAGCAGTTCTTC
CDR3: CASSYSSGSGGEQFF

J: TRBJ2-1
D: -
size: -
V: TRBV27
DNA: TGTGCCAGCAGTTTAGAGGCCCGGGGATACAATGAGCAGTTCTTC
CDR3: CASSLEARGYNEQFF

J: TRBJ2-1
D: TRBD2
size: -
V: TRBV27
DNA: TGTGCCAGCAGTCCCCGGGGGGGTTGGGACAATGAGCAGTTCTTC
CDR3: CASSPRGGWDNEQFF

J: TRBJ1-2
D: -
size: -
V: TRBV11-2
DNA: TGTGCCAGCAGCTTAGGGGAGGGCCTTGGCTACACCTTC
CDR3: CASSLGEGLGYTF

J: TRBJ2-3
D: -
size: -
V: TRBV6-4
DNA: TGTGCCAGCAGTGACTCGGGTAGCACAGATACGCAGTATTTT
CDR3: CASSDSGSTDTQYF

J: TRBJ2-7
D: TRBD1
size: -
V: TRBV30
DNA: TGTGCCTTCGAAGGACAGGCGTTCGAGCAGTACTTC
CDR3: CAFEGQAFEQYF

J: TRBJ2-1
D: TRBD2
size: once
V: TRBV2
DNA: TGTGCCAGCAGTCGGACTAGCGGCTACAATGAGCAGTTCTTC
CDR3: CASSRTSGYNEQFF

J: TRBJ2-5
D: -
size: -
V: TRBV2
DNA: TGTGCCAGCACCGTAAGACTGAAAGAGATTGAGACCCAGTACTTC
CDR3: CASTVRLKEIETQYF

J: TRBJ2-5
D: -
size: -
V: TRBV4-3
DNA: TGCGCCAGCAGCCAAGTCCTCGCAGACCAAGAGACCCAGTACTTC
CDR3: CASSQVLADQETQYF

J: TRBJ2-1
D: TRBD2
size: -
V: TRBV5-4
DNA: TGTGCCAGCAGACACGATAGCGGGATTGACTATGAGCAGTTCTTC
CDR3: CASRHDSGIDYEQFF

J: TRBJ2-1
D: TRBD1
size: -
V: TRBV5-5
DNA: TGTGCCAGCAGCTTGGAGGACAGGGTGTCCTACAATGAGCAGTTCTTC
CDR3: CASSLEDRVSYNEQFF

J: TRBJ2-3
D: TRBD2
size: -
V: TRBV6-5
DNA: TGTGCCAGCAGTTACTCTCGGGGGGGCTCAGATACGCAGTATTTT
CDR3: CASSYSRGGSDTQYF

J: TRBJ1-1
D: TRBD1
size: -
V: TRBV19
DNA: TGTGCCAGTAGTCCCCGAACAGGGGGCATCACTGAAGCTTTCTTT
CDR3: CASSPRTGGITEAFF

J: TRBJ2-3
D: -
size: -
V: TRBV9
DNA: TGTGCCAGCAGCTCTCATCGGGGGGCGCTCCCAGGAGATACGCAGTATTTT
CDR3: CASSSHRGALPGDTQYF

J: TRBJ2-7
D: TRBD1
size: -
V: TRBV7-9
DNA: TGTGCCAGCAGCGACTGGGACAGCTACTACGAGCAGTACTTC
CDR3: CASSDWDSYYEQYF

J: TRBJ2-1
D: -
size: -
V: TRBV27
DNA: TGTGCCAGCGGATTTGTGGACTCCTACAATGAGCAGTTCTTC
CDR3: CASGFVDSYNEQFF

J: TRBJ2-7
D: TRBD1
size: -
V: TRBV7-6
DNA: TGTGCCAGCACCACCGGGACAGGGGGCGAGCAGTACTTC
CDR3: CASTTGTGGEQYF

J: TRBJ1-5
D: -
size: few
V: TRBV10-2
DNA: TGCGCCAGCAGTGAGTCGAGGACAGATAGCAATCAGCCCCAGCATTTT
CDR3: CASSESRTDSNQPQHF

J: TRBJ2-3
D: -
size: -
V: TRBV30
DNA: TGTGCCTGGAACGGACAGAGCACAGACTTGCAGTATTTT
CDR3: CAWNGQSTDLQYF

J: TRBJ2-7
D: TRBD2
size: -
V: TRBV5-1
DNA: TGCGCCAGCAGCCCCCGCGCGACTAGCGGGCACTCCTACGAGCAGTACTTC
CDR3: CASSPRATSGHSYEQYF